This T cell receptor beta chain was profiled in a study of cytomegalovirus exposure and HLA in healthy donors. CDR1 LNHDA and CDR2 SQIVND come from the germline V gene (reference sequence). This CDR3 comprises 12 residues. V was clipped by 6 bases and J by 7 bases, with 12 bases between them. The PCR employed 60 Vbeta primers together with 13 Jbeta primers. Generated by immunoSEQ multiplex PCR, the TCRdb table keeps only in-frame clones and is missing some. The data show 65,000 to 75,000 clones, 68% seen once. Specimen: PBMCs. The TCR originated in a man in his forties in good health and CMV-seropositive. The chain combines TRBV19 with TRBJ1-2; no firm D call. The CDR3 loop is CASSHGVRGYTF. The DNA of the CDR3 is TGTGCCAGTAGCCACGGAGTGCGTGGCTACACCTTC.